The 24 T cell receptor beta chains listed next were all sequenced from one sample in a study of blood T cell repertoires in COVID-19. Repertoires were generated with immunoSEQ multiplex PCR, while TCRdb's copy carries only in-frame clones and drops some. In the table there are more than 300,000 clones, 85% to 90% of which are singletons. Sample: PBMCs or T cells enriched from blood (not recorded which). These receptors originate from a woman aged 18-29 years who had recovered from COVID-19.

The J gene is TRBJ1-1, the V gene TRBV5-4; D uncertain. Per the germline V gene, CDR1 is SGHNT and CDR2 is YYREEE (reference sequence). This CDR3 contains 13 residues. Trimming left V 5 bases short and J 1 base short, with 9 bases between. The DNA for the CDR3 is TGTGCCAGCAGTTCTGACTCGAACACTGAAGCTTTCTTT. Translated, it gives CASSSDSNTEAFF.

The rearrangement joins TRBV6-5 to TRBJ2-7; TRBD1 agrees at 10 bases. Looked up from germline, CDR1 is MNHEY and CDR2 is SVGAGI. Trimming removed 5 bases from V and 6 bases from J; junction bases left unmatched: 10. The CDR3 is 15 amino acids. CDR3 in DNA: TGTGCCAGCAGTATTACCCATGGGACAGGGGTCGAGCAGTACTTC. The encoded protein is CASSITHGTGVEQYF.

The chain carries TRBV7-2 and TRBJ1-5; no clear D gene. The V gene lost 3 bases and the J gene lost 0 bases, with 9 bases spanning the gap. This CDR3 contains 15 residues. CDR1 and CDR2 from the germline V gene are SGHTA and FQGNSA. The chain's CDR3 is CASSFVAVSNQPQHF. CDR3 in DNA: TGTGCCAGCAGCTTCGTAGCCGTTAGCAATCAGCCCCAGCATTTT.

The chain links TRBV3-1 (or the pseudogene TRBV3-2) to TRBJ2-2; maybe TRBD1 (5 bases). Germline V gene lookup returns CDR1 LGHDT and CDR2 YNNKEL (reference sequence). V lost 1 base and J lost 13, with 7 bases in between. CDR3 size: 11 residues. CDR3 residues: CASSQVTALFF. The CDR3 nucleotides read TGTGCCAGCAGCCAAGTGACAGCGCTGTTTTTT.

The rearrangement uses TRBV25-1 and TRBJ2-3; 11 nucleotides match TRBD2. The germline V gene encodes CDR1 MGHDK and CDR2 SYGVNS. With 2 bases clipped from V and 6 bases from J, the junction kept 1 base outside the gene matches. The CDR3 runs to 14 residues. CDR3 amino acids: CASSERLAGDTQYF. Here the CDR3 DNA reads TGTGCCAGCAGTGAAAGACTAGCGGGGGATACGCAGTATTTT.

The genes are TRBV24-1 and TRBJ1-2; no clear D. This CDR3 contains 12 residues. V was clipped by 1 base and J by 7 bases, with 6 bases between them. CDR1 is KGHDR and CDR2 is SFDVKD in the germline V gene. CDR3 protein: CATSDLTGGYTF. CDR3 DNA: TGTGCCACCAGTGATTTAACGGGTGGCTACACCTTC.

This clone was seen once. The V call is TRBV9, the J call TRBJ2-4, with D possibly TRBD1 on 5 matching bases. The CDR3 consists of 16 residues. The germline V gene has CDR1 SGDLS and CDR2 YYNGEE. V shed 4 bases and J shed 8 bases, with 22 bases lying between them. Here the CDR3 DNA reads TGTGCCAGCAGCCATTATAATGGTCAGGGTGAGGACATTCAGTACTTC. Its protein is CASSHYNGQGEDIQYF.

The chain's CDR3 is CASSQTGGRWPQHF. CDR3 DNA sequence: TGTGCCAGCAGCCAGACAGGCGGCCGGTGGCCCCAGCATTTT. The chain is built from TRBV6-2 or TRBV6-3 and TRBJ1-5; tentative D call: TRBD1 (6 bases). The CDR3 runs to 14 residues. Trimming left V 6 bases short and J 9 bases short, with 18 bases between. Germline-derived CDR1 and CDR2 are MNHEY and SVGEGT.

The V and J genes are TRBV5-6 and TRBJ2-1; maybe TRBD1 (5 bases). This CDR3 is built from 12 residues. CDR1 and CDR2 (germline): SGHDT, YYEEEE. V lost 1 base, J lost 10 bases, and 9 bases lay in between. CDR3 amino acids: CASSLFRQEQFF. The CDR3 region has the DNA TGTGCCAGCAGCTTGTTTCGACAGGAGCAGTTCTTC.

The genes are TRBV4-3 and TRBJ1-1; D unclear. The V gene lost 0 bases and the J gene lost 0 bases, with 8 bases spanning the gap. Germline CDR1 is LGHNA and CDR2 is YSLEER. The CDR3 length is 15 residues. As DNA, the CDR3 is TGCGCCAGCAGCCAAGATCTAACGTTGAACACTGAAGCTTTCTTT. Its translation: CASSQDLTLNTEAFF.

This clone has a handful of counts. The V and J genes are TRBV4-3 and TRBJ1-5; D uncertain. Trimming left V 0 bases short and J 3 bases short, with 9 bases between. In germline, CDR1 is LGHNA, CDR2 YSLEER. This CDR3 comprises 15 residues. The DNA for the CDR3 is TGCGCCAGCAGCCAAGATATACTCCCCAATCAGCCCCAGCATTTT. Its protein product is CASSQDILPNQPQHF.

This clone was found once. The chain has TRBV14 and TRBJ2-1; D unresolved. There are 17 residues in the CDR3. Trimming removed 1 base at V and 0 bases at J, with 13 bases between. Germline V gene data show CDR1 as SGHDN and CDR2 as FVKESK. The CDR3 DNA follows: TGTGCCAGCAGCCAAGTTCACGAGGCCGGCTCCTACAATGAGCAGTTCTTC. It is translated as CASSQVHEAGSYNEQFF.

The chain employs TRBV6-2 or TRBV6-3 and TRBJ2-7; 9 nucleotides agree with TRBD1. Germline V gene sequence: CDR1 MNHEY, CDR2 SVGEGT. V trimming: 2 bases; J trimming: 2 bases; junction bases outside the gene matches: 1. The CDR3 consists of 14 residues. CDR3: CASSYGTGPYEQYF. The CDR3 nucleotides read TGTGCCAGCAGTTACGGGACAGGGCCCTACGAGCAGTACTTC.

The sample holds one count of this clone. The chain has TRBV11-2 and TRBJ1-1; D is undetermined. Per the germline V gene, CDR1 is SGHAT and CDR2 is FQNNGV. Deletions cut 2 bases from V and 6 bases from J, with 22 bases between. The CDR3 consists of 17 residues. This CDR3 reads CASSLIVSQNFKAEAFF. The CDR3 bases are TGTGCCAGCAGCTTAATCGTTAGCCAAAACTTTAAGGCTGAAGCTTTCTTT.

This chain joins TRBV5-1 and TRBJ2-1; D gene ambiguous. Per the germline V gene, CDR1 is SGHRS and CDR2 is YFSETQ. Trimming took off 0 bases at V and 12 bases at J, with 13 bases between the two ends. The CDR3 is made up of 13 amino acids. The CDR3: CASSLAGGSRQFF. CDR3 DNA: TGCGCCAGCAGCTTGGCTGGCGGTTCAAGGCAGTTCTTC.

On this clone itself: The sample carries other DNA sequences with the same CDR3. The chain uses TRBV7-2 and TRBJ2-5; 7 positions match TRBD1. CDR1 and CDR2 from the germline V gene are SGHTA and FQGNSA. After removal of 5 bases from V and 1 base from J, the junction contained 4 bases not matched to a gene. CDR3 length equals 14 residues. CDR3: CASSLQGSQETQYF. CDR3 nucleotides: TGTGCCAGCAGCCTACAGGGGTCCCAAGAGACCCAGTACTTC.

The chain is built from TRBV10-1 and TRBJ1-5; the D is unclear. The V end was cut by 6 bases, the J end by 0 bases, with 21 bases between. The germline CDR1 and CDR2 sequences are WNHNN and SYGVQD (reference sequence). This CDR3 contains 18 residues. In DNA form, the CDR3 reads TGCGCCAGCAGCGAGCATAGAGGCGTACCCTATAGCAATCAGCCCCAGCATTTT. Amino acid sequence: CASSEHRGVPYSNQPQHF.

The chain couples TRBV12-3 or TRBV12-4 to TRBJ2-5; 9 nucleotides match TRBD1. CDR3 length: 12 residues. With 6 bases clipped from V and 5 bases from J, the junction kept 1 base outside the gene matches. CDR3 sequence: CASRTGGETQYF. In nucleotides, the CDR3 is TGTGCCAGCAGGACAGGGGGTGAGACCCAGTACTTC.

The chain is built from TRBV2 and TRBJ1-5, with 8 bases fitting TRBD1. The ends lost 4 bases at V and 0 bases at J; junction bases unmatched: 5. Germline CDR1 SNHLY, CDR2 FYNNEI. This CDR3 spans 16 amino acids. CDR3 region: CASSGDRGNSNQPQHF. CDR3 DNA: TGTGCCAGCAGTGGTGACAGGGGCAATAGCAATCAGCCCCAGCATTTT.

For this clone: Distinct nucleotide sequences in the sample also encode this CDR3. The chain uses TRBV18 and TRBJ1-5; D perhaps matches TRBD1 (6 bases). CDR1 KGHSH and CDR2 LQKENI come from the germline V gene. Trimming removed 1 base from V and 3 bases from J, with 10 bases in between. This CDR3 is 15 amino acids long. The CDR3 spells CASSPRGGDNQPQHF. CDR3 in DNA: TGTGCCAGCTCACCACGGGGGGGCGACAATCAGCCCCAGCATTTT.

This chain links TRBV7-2 with TRBJ2-1; D gene ambiguous. Germline V gene sequence: CDR1 SGHTA, CDR2 FQGNSA. The CDR3 runs to 13 residues. V lost 5 bases and J 3 bases, leaving 8 bases between the germline ends. The CDR3 sequence: CASSREDYNEQFF. In nucleotides, the CDR3 is TGTGCCAGCAGCCGCGAGGACTACAATGAGCAGTTCTTC.

This rearrangement joins TRBV3-1 (or the pseudogene TRBV3-2) to TRBJ2-3; 10 bases agree with TRBD2. The CDR3 contains 16 residues. Germline V gives CDR1 LGHDT, CDR2 YNNKEL (reference sequence). The CDR3 loop reads CAVASGGASLVDTQYF. For the CDR3, the DNA is TGTGCAGTAGCGAGCGGGGGGGCCTCTTTAGTAGATACGCAGTATTTT.

The chain links TRBV5-1 to TRBJ1-1, with D possibly being TRBD1 (5 bases). Germline V gene data show CDR1 as SGHRS and CDR2 as YFSETQ. The CDR3 loop spans 16 amino acids. With 6 bases removed from V and 2 bases from J, the gap between germline ends came to 20 bases. This chain's CDR3 is CASNERGTLLNTEAFF. Written as DNA, the CDR3 is TGCGCCAGCAATGAGCGGGGGACCCTTTTAAACACTGAAGCTTTCTTT.

The chain couples TRBV7-3 to TRBJ2-7, with 7 bases matching TRBD1. Per the germline V gene, CDR1 is SGHTA and CDR2 is FQGTGA. This CDR3 contains 13 residues. V shed 5 bases and J 5 bases; nucleotides not matched to a gene: 6. The DNA of the CDR3 is TGTGCCAGCAGCCCGACAGGGTTCGACGAGCAGTACTTC. Translated: CASSPTGFDEQYF.